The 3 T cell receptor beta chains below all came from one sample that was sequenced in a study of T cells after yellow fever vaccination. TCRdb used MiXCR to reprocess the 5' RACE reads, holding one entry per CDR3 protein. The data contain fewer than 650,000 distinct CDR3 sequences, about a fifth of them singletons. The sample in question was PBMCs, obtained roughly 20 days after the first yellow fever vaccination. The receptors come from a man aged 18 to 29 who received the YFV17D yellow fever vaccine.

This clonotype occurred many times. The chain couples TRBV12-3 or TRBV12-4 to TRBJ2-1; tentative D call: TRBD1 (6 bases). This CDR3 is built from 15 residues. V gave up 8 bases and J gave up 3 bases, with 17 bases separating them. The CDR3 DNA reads TGTGCCAGCTCATATGGACAGTCGGACTACAATGAGCAGTTCTTC. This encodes CASSYGQSDYNEQFF.

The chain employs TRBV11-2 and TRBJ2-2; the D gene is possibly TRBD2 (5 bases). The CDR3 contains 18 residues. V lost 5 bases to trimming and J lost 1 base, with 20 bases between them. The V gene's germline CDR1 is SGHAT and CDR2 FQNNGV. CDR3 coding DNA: TGTGCCAGCAGCCCGAGGGCCTTCCCAGTGCGGAACACCGGGGAGCTGTTTTTT. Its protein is CASSPRAFPVRNTGELFF. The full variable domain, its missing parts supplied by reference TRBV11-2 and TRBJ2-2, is EAGVAQSPRYKIIEKRQSVAFWCNPISGHATLYWYQQILGQGPKLLIQFQNNGVVDDSQLPKDRFSAERLKGVDSTLKIQPAKLEDSAVYLCASSPRAFPVRNTGELFFGEGSRLTVL.

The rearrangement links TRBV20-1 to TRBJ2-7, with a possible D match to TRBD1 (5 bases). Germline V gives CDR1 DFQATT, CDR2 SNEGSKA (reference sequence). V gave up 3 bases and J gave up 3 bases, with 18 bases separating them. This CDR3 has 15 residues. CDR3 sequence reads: CSARGPSLTNYEQYF. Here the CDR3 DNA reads TGCAGTGCTAGGGGGCCCTCCCTTACAAACTACGAGCAGTACTTC.